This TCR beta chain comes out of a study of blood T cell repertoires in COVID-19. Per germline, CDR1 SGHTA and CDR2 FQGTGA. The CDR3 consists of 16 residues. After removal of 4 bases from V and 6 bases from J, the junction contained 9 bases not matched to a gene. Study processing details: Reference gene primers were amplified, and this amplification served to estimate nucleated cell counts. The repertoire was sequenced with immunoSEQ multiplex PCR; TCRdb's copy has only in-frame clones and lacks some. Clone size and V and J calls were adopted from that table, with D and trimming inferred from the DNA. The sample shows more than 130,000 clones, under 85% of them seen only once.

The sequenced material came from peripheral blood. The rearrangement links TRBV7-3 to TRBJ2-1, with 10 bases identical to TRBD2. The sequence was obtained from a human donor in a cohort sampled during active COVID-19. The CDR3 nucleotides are TGTGCCAGCAGCTCGGATAGCGGGGGGCTCCTCAATGAGCAGTTCTTC. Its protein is CASSSDSGGLLNEQFF.